This is a list of T cell receptor beta chains from one sample in a study of blood T cells in healthy people across ages. One entry per CDR3 protein, called by TCRdb with MiXCR from the 5' RACE reads. This sample has 600,000 to 650,000 distinct CDR3 sequences, with roughly 53% found just once. Sequenced input: blood. The receptors were sampled from a man between 60 and 70 years old in good health. Both conserved end residues are part of each CDR3. D genes are given only for firm matches. Some rows mark clone size as missing; the rest say once, few, many or name a class of expanded clone.

abundance	v_gene	d_gene	j_gene	CDR3aa	CDR3nt
few	TRBV2	.	TRBJ2-5	CASSEPVGRGGQETQYF	TGTGCCAGCAGTGAGCCAGTAGGGCGTGGCGGGCAAGAGACCCAGTACTTC
few	TRBV9	TRBD1	TRBJ2-5	CASSVDGQGQETQYF	TGTGCCAGCAGCGTAGATGGACAGGGCCAAGAGACCCAGTACTTC
.	TRBV6-1	TRBD2	TRBJ2-3	CASSDSGTTDTQYF	TGTGCCAGCAGTGATAGCGGGACCACAGATACGCAGTATTTT
.	TRBV24-1	TRBD2	TRBJ2-1	CATSDPQRGGWDEQFF	TGTGCCACCAGTGACCCCCAGCGGGGGGGCTGGGATGAGCAGTTCTTC
few	TRBV4-1	.	TRBJ2-2	CASSQDGGQYTGELFF	TGCGCCAGCAGCCAAGATGGAGGACAATACACCGGGGAGCTGTTTTTT
.	TRBV3-1	TRBD2	TRBJ2-3	CSSSQEGGALASSTDTQYF	TGTTCCAGCAGCCAAGAGGGAGGGGCCCTGGCTTCTAGCACAGATACGCAGTATTTT
.	TRBV3-1	TRBD1	TRBJ1-2	CASSLHDRAGYTF	TGTGCCAGCAGCCTTCACGACAGGGCGGGCTACACCTTC
.	TRBV20-1	.	TRBJ1-5	CSARVQNSNQPQHF	TGCAGTGCTAGGGTACAGAATAGCAATCAGCCCCAGCATTTT
.	TRBV3-1	TRBD1	TRBJ1-5	CASSHGTGYQPQHF	TGTGCCAGCAGCCACGGGACAGGGTATCAGCCCCAGCATTTT
.	TRBV2	TRBD2	TRBJ2-1	CASTLAGGGNNEQFF	TGTGCCAGCACCCTAGCGGGGGGAGGGAACAATGAGCAGTTCTTC
few	TRBV7-2	.	TRBJ2-5	CASSPRQGGQETQYF	TGTGCCAGCAGCCCCAGGCAAGGGGGACAAGAGACCCAGTACTTC
.	TRBV6-2/TRBV6-3	TRBD2	TRBJ2-1	CASTLTSGRAWEQFF	TGTGCCAGCACCTTGACTAGCGGGAGGGCCTGGGAGCAGTTCTTC
.	TRBV20-1	TRBD2	TRBJ2-5	CSASGTSGLETQYF	TGCAGTGCCTCCGGGACTAGTGGTTTGGAGACCCAGTACTTC
.	TRBV5-1	TRBD1	TRBJ2-1	CASSSGTGLYNEQFF	TGCGCCAGCAGCTCCGGGACAGGCCTATACAATGAGCAGTTCTTC
few	TRBV4-1	TRBD1	TRBJ1-5	CASSRLDRGDQPQHF	TGCGCCAGCAGCCGCCTGGACAGGGGAGATCAGCCCCAGCATTTT
.	TRBV28	.	TRBJ1-1	CASSYAGSNTEAFF	TGTGCCAGCAGTTACGCAGGGTCAAACACTGAAGCTTTCTTT
.	TRBV28	TRBD1	TRBJ2-3	CASSLTGADTQYF	TGTGCCAGCAGCCTGACAGGGGCAGATACGCAGTATTTT
few	TRBV20-1	TRBD1	TRBJ1-6	CSARDRGNSPLHF	TGCAGTGCTAGGGACAGGGGTAATTCACCCCTCCACTTT
once	TRBV27	TRBD1	TRBJ1-4	CASSPGDRWTEKLFF	TGTGCCAGCAGTCCCGGGGACAGGTGGACCGAAAAACTGTTTTTT
.	TRBV12-5	.	TRBJ2-2	CASGLGGSVRHTGELFF	TGTGCTAGTGGTTTGGGGGGATCCGTTAGACACACCGGGGAGCTGTTTTTT
.	TRBV6-2/TRBV6-3	.	TRBJ2-7	CASSFNQDYEQYF	TGTGCCAGCAGTTTTAATCAGGACTACGAGCAGTACTTC
once	TRBV7-9	TRBD2	TRBJ2-7	CASTTSGYSYEQYF	TGTGCCAGCACAACTAGCGGGTACTCCTACGAGCAGTACTTC
few	TRBV7-2	TRBD2	TRBJ2-5	CASSPPLSGDQETQYF	TGTGCCAGCAGCCCGCCTCTTAGCGGGGATCAAGAGACCCAGTACTTC
once	TRBV3-1	TRBD1	TRBJ1-5	CASSLGQGTEPQHF	TGTGCCAGCAGCCTGGGACAGGGGACGGAGCCCCAGCATTTT
.	TRBV7-9	TRBD2	TRBJ2-1	CASAGLVNEQFF	TGTGCCAGCGCGGGACTAGTCAATGAGCAGTTCTTC
.	TRBV20-1	.	TRBJ2-1	CSAWGPPLDEQFF	TGCAGTGCCTGGGGGCCTCCACTCGATGAGCAGTTCTTC
.	TRBV11-2	.	TRBJ2-7	CASSFESLTTEQYF	TGTGCCAGCAGCTTCGAGTCTCTCACGACCGAGCAGTACTTC
few	TRBV29-1	.	TRBJ2-5	CSVGRGLETQYF	TGCAGCGTCGGACGGGGGCTGGAGACCCAGTACTTC
.	TRBV4-2	.	TRBJ1-6	CASSQVAGEPYNSPLHF	TGTGCCAGCAGCCAAGTTGCCGGGGAACCCTATAATTCACCCCTCCACTTT
.	TRBV3-1	.	TRBJ1-2	CASSPNGVVRIYTF	TGTGCCAGCAGCCCAAATGGGGTCGTGCGGATCTACACCTTC
.	TRBV10-3	TRBD1	TRBJ2-1	CAISGPRDSYNEQFF	TGTGCCATCAGTGGGCCCCGGGACAGCTACAATGAGCAGTTCTTC
once	TRBV6-5	TRBD1	TRBJ1-1	CASSDRGAEAFF	TGTGCCAGCAGCGACAGGGGGGCTGAAGCTTTCTTT
.	TRBV5-1	TRBD1	TRBJ1-6	CASSLQGADNSPLHF	TGCGCCAGCAGCTTGCAGGGGGCGGATAATTCACCCCTCCACTTT
.	TRBV6-1	.	TRBJ1-1	CASRAGVGEAFF	TGTGCCAGCCGGGCAGGGGTAGGTGAAGCTTTCTTT
.	TRBV12-3/TRBV12-4	TRBD1	TRBJ2-5	CASNPTGADQETQYF	TGTGCCAGCAATCCGACAGGGGCCGACCAAGAGACCCAGTACTTC
.	TRBV9	TRBD2	TRBJ2-2	CASSVGGGANTGELFF	TGTGCCAGCAGCGTAGGCGGGGGAGCTAACACCGGGGAGCTGTTTTTT
.	TRBV2	.	TRBJ1-1	CASSQRTDGAEAFF	TGTGCCAGCAGTCAACGGACGGATGGAGCTGAAGCTTTCTTT
.	TRBV4-2	TRBD2	TRBJ2-1	CAGSQNPTGGLHEQFF	TGTGCCGGCAGCCAAAACCCTACGGGGGGACTTCATGAGCAGTTCTTC
once	TRBV6-2/TRBV6-3	.	TRBJ1-2	CASSEGQIGYGYTF	TGTGCCAGCAGCGAAGGACAGATAGGCTATGGCTACACCTTC
.	TRBV7-2	.	TRBJ2-4	CASSFPSSGTQNIQYF	TGTGCCAGCAGCTTCCCTAGTTCAGGGACCCAAAACATTCAGTACTTC
.	TRBV7-2	TRBD1	TRBJ1-2	CASSLSGGAVYGYTF	TGTGCCAGCAGCTTATCAGGGGGCGCAGTCTATGGCTACACCTTC
.	TRBV29-1	TRBD2	TRBJ2-7	CSVVPRPGTSGSYEQYF	TGCAGCGTTGTGCCCCGCCCTGGGACTAGCGGCTCCTACGAGCAGTACTTC
.	TRBV11-2	.	TRBJ2-1	CASSLDPPSYNEQFF	TGTGCCAGCAGCTTAGATCCCCCATCCTACAATGAGCAGTTCTTC
.	TRBV28	TRBD1	TRBJ1-4	CASRGQLNNEKLFF	TGTGCCAGCAGGGGACAGCTAAATAATGAAAAACTGTTTTTT
.	TRBV7-2	TRBD2	TRBJ2-5	CASSLGGGAPETQYF	TGTGCCAGCAGCTTAGGCGGGGGGGCCCCTGAGACCCAGTACTTC
.	TRBV12-3/TRBV12-4	TRBD1	TRBJ1-6	CASSPRGHNSPLHF	TGTGCCAGCAGTCCGAGGGGGCATAATTCACCCCTCCACTTT
.	TRBV10-3	.	TRBJ2-3	CAIAGQSTDTQYF	TGTGCCATCGCGGGACAGAGCACAGATACGCAGTATTTT
.	TRBV3-1	.	TRBJ2-5	CASSRPRAEETQYF	TGTGCCAGCAGCCGGCCCCGAGCGGAAGAGACCCAGTACTTC
few	TRBV4-1	.	TRBJ2-7	CASSQLTEYEQYF	TGCGCCAGCAGCCAACTGACAGAATACGAGCAGTACTTC
.	TRBV2	TRBD1	TRBJ1-1	CASSKTTGMNTEAFF	TGTGCCAGCAGTAAGACGACAGGGATGAACACTGAAGCTTTCTTT
.	TRBV6-2/TRBV6-3	TRBD2	TRBJ2-7	CASSYSASGGAYEQYF	TGTGCCAGCAGTTACTCCGCTAGCGGGGGGGCCTACGAGCAGTACTTC
.	TRBV12-3/TRBV12-4	.	TRBJ2-3	CASSFAGETTDTQYF	TGTGCCAGCAGTTTCGCAGGGGAAACCACAGATACGCAGTATTTT
.	TRBV29-1	.	TRBJ1-2	CSTVEGGGGGYTF	TGCAGCACGGTGGAGGGGGGTGGTGGAGGCTACACCTTC
few	TRBV7-2	TRBD2	TRBJ2-3	CASSPRLAATDTQYF	TGTGCCAGCAGCCCTCGACTAGCGGCCACAGATACGCAGTATTTT
.	TRBV7-7	.	TRBJ2-5	CASSPTRGKQETQYF	TGTGCCAGCAGCCCGACGCGGGGCAAGCAAGAGACCCAGTACTTC
.	TRBV7-2	TRBD2	TRBJ2-5	CASSPAGLAGGETQYF	TGTGCCAGCAGCCCCGCAGGACTAGCGGGGGGAGAGACCCAGTACTTC
few	TRBV6-2/TRBV6-3	TRBD2	TRBJ2-1	CASRHTPTSGGAGNEQFF	TGTGCCAGCAGGCACACCCCGACTAGCGGGGGGGCTGGAAATGAGCAGTTCTTC
.	TRBV7-2	.	TRBJ1-2	CASSLEGRNCGYTF	TGTGCCAGCAGCTTAGAAGGCAGAAATTGCGGCTACACCTTC
.	TRBV20-1	.	TRBJ1-2	CSARAIGQPNYGYTF	TGTAGTGCTAGAGCGATAGGACAGCCTAACTATGGCTACACCTTC
.	TRBV12-3/TRBV12-4	.	TRBJ2-1	CASSLMGRGQETQFF	TGTGCCAGCAGTCTGATGGGACGGGGCCAAGAGACCCAGTTCTTC